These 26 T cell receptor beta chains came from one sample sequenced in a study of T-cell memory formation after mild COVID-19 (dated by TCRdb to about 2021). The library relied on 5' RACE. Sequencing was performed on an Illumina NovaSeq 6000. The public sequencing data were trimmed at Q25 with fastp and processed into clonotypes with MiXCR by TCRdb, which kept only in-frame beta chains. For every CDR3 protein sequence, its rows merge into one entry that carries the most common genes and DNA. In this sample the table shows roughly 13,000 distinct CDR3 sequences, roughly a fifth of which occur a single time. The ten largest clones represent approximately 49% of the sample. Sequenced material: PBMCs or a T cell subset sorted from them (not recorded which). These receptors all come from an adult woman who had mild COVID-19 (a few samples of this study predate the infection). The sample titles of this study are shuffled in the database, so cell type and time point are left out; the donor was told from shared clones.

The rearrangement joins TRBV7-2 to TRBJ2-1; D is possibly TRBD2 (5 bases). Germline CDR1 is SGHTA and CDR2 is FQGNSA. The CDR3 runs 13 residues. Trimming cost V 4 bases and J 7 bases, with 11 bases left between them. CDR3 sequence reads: CASSSSSWNEQFF. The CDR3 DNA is TGTGCCAGCAGCTCCTCTAGCTGGAATGAGCAGTTCTTC. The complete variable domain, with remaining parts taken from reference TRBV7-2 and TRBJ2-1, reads GAGVSQSPSNKVTEKGKDVELRCDPISGHTALYWYRQSLGQGLEFLIYFQGNSAPDKSGLPSDRFSAERTGGSVSTLTIQRTQQEDSAVYLCASSSSSWNEQFFGPGTRLTVL.

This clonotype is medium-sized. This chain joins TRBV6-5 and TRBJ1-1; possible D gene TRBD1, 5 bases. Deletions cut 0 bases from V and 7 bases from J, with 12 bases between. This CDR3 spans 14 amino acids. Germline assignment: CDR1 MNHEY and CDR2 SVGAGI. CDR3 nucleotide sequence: TGTGCCAGCAGTTACTCGTGGGGCAATATTGAAGCTTTCTTT. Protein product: CASSYSWGNIEAFF.

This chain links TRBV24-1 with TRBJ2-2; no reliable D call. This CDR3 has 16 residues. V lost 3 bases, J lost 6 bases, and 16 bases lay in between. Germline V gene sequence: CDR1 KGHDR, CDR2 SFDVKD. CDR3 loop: CATSDPGSIGAGELFF. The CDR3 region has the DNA TGTGCCACCAGTGATCCCGGTTCAATCGGCGCCGGGGAGCTGTTTTTT.

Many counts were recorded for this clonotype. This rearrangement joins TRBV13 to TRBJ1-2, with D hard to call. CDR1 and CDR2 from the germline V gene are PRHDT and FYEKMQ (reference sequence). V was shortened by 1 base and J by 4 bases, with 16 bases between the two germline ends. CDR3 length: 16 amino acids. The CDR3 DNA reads TGTGCCAGCAGCTTAGCCCCCTGGGTACAGAGCTATGGCTACACCTTC. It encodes CASSLAPWVQSYGYTF.

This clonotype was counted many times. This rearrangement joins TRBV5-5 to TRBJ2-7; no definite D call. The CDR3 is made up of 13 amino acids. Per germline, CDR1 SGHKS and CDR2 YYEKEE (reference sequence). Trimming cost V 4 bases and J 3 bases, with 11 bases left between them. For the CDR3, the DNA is TGTGCCAGCAGCCGCTCGGTTGGCTACGAGCAGTACTTC. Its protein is CASSRSVGYEQYF.

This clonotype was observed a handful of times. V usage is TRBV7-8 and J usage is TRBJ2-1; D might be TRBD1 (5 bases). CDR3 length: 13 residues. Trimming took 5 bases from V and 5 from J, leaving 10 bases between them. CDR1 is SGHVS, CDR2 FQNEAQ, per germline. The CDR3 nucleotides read TGTGCCAGCAGCCCCACCAGGGACAATGAGCAGTTCTTC. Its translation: CASSPTRDNEQFF.

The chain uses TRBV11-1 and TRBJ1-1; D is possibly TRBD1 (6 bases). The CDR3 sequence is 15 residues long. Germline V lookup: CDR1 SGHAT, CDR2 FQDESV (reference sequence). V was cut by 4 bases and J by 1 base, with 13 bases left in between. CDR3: CASSSRTEENTEAFF. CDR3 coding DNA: TGTGCCAGCAGCTCGCGGACAGAGGAGAACACTGAAGCTTTCTTT.

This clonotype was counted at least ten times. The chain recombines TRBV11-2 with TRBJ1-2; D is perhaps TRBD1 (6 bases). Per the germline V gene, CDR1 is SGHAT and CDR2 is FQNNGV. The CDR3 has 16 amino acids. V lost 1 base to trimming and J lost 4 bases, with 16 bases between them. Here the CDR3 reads CASSLGQETGAYGYTF. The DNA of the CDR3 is TGTGCCAGCAGCTTAGGGCAAGAGACGGGGGCCTATGGCTACACCTTC.

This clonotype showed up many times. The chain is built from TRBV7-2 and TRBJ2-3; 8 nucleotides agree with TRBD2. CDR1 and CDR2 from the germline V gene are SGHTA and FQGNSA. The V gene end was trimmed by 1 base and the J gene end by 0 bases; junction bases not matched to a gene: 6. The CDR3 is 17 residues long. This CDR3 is CASSLVLTSESTDTQYF. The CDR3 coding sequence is TGTGCCAGCAGCTTAGTATTGACTAGCGAGAGCACAGATACGCAGTATTTT.

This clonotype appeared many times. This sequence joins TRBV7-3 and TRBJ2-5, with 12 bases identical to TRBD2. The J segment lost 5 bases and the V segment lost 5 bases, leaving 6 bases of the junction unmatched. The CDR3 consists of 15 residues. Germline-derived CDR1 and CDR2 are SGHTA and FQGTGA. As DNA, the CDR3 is TGTGCCAGCAGCCCTAGCGGGGGGGCCGAGGAGACCCAGTACTTC. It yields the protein CASSPSGGAEETQYF.

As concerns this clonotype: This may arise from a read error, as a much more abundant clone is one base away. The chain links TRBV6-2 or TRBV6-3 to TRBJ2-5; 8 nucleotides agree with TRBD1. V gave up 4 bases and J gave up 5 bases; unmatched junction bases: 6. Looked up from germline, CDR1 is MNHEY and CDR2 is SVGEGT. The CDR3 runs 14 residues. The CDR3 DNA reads TGTGCCAGCAGTTCCTGGACAGGGTTGGAGACCCAGTACTTC. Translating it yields CASSSWTGLETQYF.

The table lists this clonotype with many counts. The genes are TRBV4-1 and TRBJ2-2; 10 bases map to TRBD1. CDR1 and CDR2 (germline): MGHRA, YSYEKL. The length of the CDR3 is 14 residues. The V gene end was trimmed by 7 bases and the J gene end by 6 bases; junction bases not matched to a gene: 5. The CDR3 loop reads CASTHDRGPGELFF. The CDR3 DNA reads TGCGCCAGCACCCACGACAGGGGGCCCGGGGAGCTGTTTTTT.

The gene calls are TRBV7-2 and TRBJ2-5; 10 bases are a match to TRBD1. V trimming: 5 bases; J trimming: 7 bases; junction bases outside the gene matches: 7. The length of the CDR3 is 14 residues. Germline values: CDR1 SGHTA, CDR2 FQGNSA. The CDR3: CASSPGQGGVTQYF. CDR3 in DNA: TGTGCCAGCAGCCCAGGACAGGGGGGGGTGACCCAGTACTTC. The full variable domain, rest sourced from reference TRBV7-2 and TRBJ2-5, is GAGVSQSPSNKVTEKGKDVELRCDPISGHTALYWYRQSLGQGLEFLIYFQGNSAPDKSGLPSDRFSAERTGGSVSTLTIQRTQQEDSAVYLCASSPGQGGVTQYFGPGTRLLVL.

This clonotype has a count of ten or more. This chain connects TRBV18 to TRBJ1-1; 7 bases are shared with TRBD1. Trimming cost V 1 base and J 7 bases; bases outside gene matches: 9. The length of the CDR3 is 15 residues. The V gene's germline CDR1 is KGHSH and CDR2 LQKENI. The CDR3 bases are TGTGCCAGCTCACCACTTACCGGGACAGCAAATGAAGCTTTCTTT. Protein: CASSPLTGTANEAFF.

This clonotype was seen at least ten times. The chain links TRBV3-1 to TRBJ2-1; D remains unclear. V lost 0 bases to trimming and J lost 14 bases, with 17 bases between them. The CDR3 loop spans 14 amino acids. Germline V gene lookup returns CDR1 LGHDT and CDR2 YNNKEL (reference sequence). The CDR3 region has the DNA TGTGCCAGCAGCCAAGAGGGCCTATTTATACCGGAGTTCTTC. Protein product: CASSQEGLFIPEFF.

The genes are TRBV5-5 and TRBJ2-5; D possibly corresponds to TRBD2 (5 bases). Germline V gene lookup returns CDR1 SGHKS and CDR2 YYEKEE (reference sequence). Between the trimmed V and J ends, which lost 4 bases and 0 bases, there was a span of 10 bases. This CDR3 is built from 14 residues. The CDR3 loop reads CASSQAAYQETQYF. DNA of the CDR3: TGTGCCAGCAGCCAAGCGGCGTACCAAGAGACCCAGTACTTC.

The CDR3 is CALERGRDTEAFF. CDR3 nucleotides: TGTGCTCTTGAACGGGGGCGCGACACTGAAGCTTTCTTT. This rearrangement joins TRBV30 to TRBJ1-1; weak D call: TRBD1 (6 bases). CDR3 length: 13 residues. Looked up from germline, CDR1 is GTSNPN and CDR2 is SVGIG (reference sequence).

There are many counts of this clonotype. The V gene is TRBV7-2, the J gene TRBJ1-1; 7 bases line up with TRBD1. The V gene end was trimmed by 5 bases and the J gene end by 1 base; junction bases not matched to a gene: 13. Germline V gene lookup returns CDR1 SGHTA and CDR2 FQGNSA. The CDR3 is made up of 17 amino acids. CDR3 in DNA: TGTGCCAGCAGCCCAGGGGGGGGTCCCTGGGCGAACACTGAAGCTTTCTTT. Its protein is CASSPGGGPWANTEAFF.

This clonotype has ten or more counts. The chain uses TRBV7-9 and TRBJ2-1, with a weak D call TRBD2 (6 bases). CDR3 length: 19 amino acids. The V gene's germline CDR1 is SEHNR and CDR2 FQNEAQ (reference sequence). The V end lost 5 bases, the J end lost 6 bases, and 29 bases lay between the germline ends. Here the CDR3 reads CASSPWVSGTHTRPNEQFF. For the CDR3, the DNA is TGTGCCAGCAGCCCTTGGGTTTCAGGGACTCACACACGCCCCAATGAGCAGTTCTTC.

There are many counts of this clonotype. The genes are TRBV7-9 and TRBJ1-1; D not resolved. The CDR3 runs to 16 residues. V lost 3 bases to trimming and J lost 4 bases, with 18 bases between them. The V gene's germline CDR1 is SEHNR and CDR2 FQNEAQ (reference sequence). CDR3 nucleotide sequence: TGTGCCAGCAGCTTTCCCGGGCCAGTATCGGGCACTGAAGCTTTCTTT. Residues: CASSFPGPVSGTEAFF.

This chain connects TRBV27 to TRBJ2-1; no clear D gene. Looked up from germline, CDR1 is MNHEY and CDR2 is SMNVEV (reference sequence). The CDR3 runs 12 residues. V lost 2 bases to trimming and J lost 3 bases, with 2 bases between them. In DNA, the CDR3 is TGTGCCAGCAGTTTAGGCTACAATGAGCAGTTCTTC. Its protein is CASSLGYNEQFF.

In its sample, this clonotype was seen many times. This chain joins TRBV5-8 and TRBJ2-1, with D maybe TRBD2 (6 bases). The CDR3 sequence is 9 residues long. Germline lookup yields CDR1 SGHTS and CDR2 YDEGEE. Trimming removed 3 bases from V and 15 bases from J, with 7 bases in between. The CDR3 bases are TGTGCCAGCAGCTCCGGGGGGTTCTTC. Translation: CASSSGGFF. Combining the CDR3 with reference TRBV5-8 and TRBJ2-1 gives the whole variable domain EAGVTQSPTHLIKTRGQQATLRCSPISGHTSVYWYQQALGLGLQFLLWYDEGEERNRGNFPPRFSGRQFPNYSSELNVNALELEDSALYLCASSSGGFFGPGTRLTVL.

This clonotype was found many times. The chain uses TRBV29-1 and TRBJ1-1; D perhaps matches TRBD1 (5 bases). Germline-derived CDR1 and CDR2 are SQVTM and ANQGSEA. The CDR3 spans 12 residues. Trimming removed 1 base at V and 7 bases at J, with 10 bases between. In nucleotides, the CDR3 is TGCAGCGTTGAAGGGGGGAGAGGTGAAGCTTTCTTT. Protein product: CSVEGGRGEAFF.

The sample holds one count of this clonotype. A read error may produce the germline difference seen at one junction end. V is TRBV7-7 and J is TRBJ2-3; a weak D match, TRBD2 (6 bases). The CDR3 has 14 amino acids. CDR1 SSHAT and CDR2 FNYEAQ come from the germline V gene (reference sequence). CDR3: CASSLGGPPDTQYF. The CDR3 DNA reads TGTGCTAGCAGCTTAGGAGGGCCCCCAGATACGCAGTATTTT.

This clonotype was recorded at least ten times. CDR3 loop: CASSPTGTGGYEQYF. The CDR3 nucleotides read TGCGCCAGCAGCCCGACCGGGACAGGGGGCTACGAGCAGTACTTC. The J gene is TRBJ2-7, the V gene TRBV4-1; 11 nucleotides line up with TRBD1. Germline lookup yields CDR1 MGHRA and CDR2 YSYEKL. Germline trimming cut 4 bases from V and 3 bases from J; bases unmatched to any gene: 5. The CDR3 is 15 residues long.

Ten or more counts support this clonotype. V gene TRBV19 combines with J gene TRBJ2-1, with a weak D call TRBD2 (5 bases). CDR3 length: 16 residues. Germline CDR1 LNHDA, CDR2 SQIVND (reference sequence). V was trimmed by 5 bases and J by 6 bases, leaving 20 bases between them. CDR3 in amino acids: CASSPLAGAPPNEQFF. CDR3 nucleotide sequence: TGTGCCAGTAGTCCTCTGGCGGGCGCACCCCCCAATGAGCAGTTCTTC.